The 23 T cell receptor beta chains below were found in one sample sequenced in a study of blood T cells in healthy people across ages. The second PCR ran roughly 6 to 11 cycles with a sample-barcoded 5' primer and J-beta primers. TCRdb re-called the 5' RACE reads through MiXCR, storing one row per CDR3 protein. Counted here are about 930,000 distinct CDR3 sequences, roughly 29% occurring once; the ten biggest clones make up around 9.6%. These data were also reused for a study on T cells of mothers and their children.

Material: blood. Receptor source: a woman aged 40 to 55 in good health.

This clonotype was found many times. The chain recombines TRBV10-3 with TRBJ2-5, with a possible D match to TRBD1 (6 bases). The germline gives CDR1 ENHRY, CDR2 SYGVKD. V was clipped by 0 bases and J by 2 bases, with 13 bases between them. The CDR3 is made up of 16 amino acids. CDR3 sequence reads: CAISESGRGTQETQYF. CDR3 sequence (DNA): TGTGCCATCAGTGAGTCCGGCAGGGGTACTCAAGAGACCCAGTACTTC.

V is TRBV28 and J is TRBJ1-1; the D gene is possibly TRBD1 (6 bases). The CDR3 totals 15 residues. The germline CDR1 and CDR2 sequences are MDHEN and SYDVKM. V lost 1 base and J lost 1, with 10 bases in between. The DNA of the CDR3 is TGTGCCAGCAGTTTATCGGGAGGGGGGAACACTGAAGCTTTCTTT. It encodes CASSLSGGGNTEAFF.

The chain recombines TRBV6-2 or TRBV6-3 with TRBJ1-5; D is possibly TRBD1 (6 bases). V shed 4 bases and J shed 0 bases, with 19 bases lying between them. Germline V lookup: CDR1 MNHEY, CDR2 SVGEGT. The CDR3 consists of 18 residues. CDR3 sequence: CASSSGRGWDYSNQPQHF. The DNA for the CDR3 is TGTGCCAGCAGTTCGGGCAGGGGTTGGGACTATAGCAATCAGCCCCAGCATTTT.

A few counts support this clonotype. J is TRBJ2-2 and V is TRBV29-1, with 7 bases identical to TRBD2. CDR3 length equals 14 residues. Germline trimming cut 5 bases from V and 0 bases from J; bases unmatched to any gene: 3. CDR1 and CDR2 (germline): SQVTM, ANQGSEA. Written as DNA, the CDR3 is TGCAGCGTTCGGGACTACTCGAACACCGGGGAGCTGTTTTTT. Its translation is CSVRDYSNTGELFF.

The genes are TRBV7-2 and TRBJ1-2; the match to TRBD1 covers 7 bases. CDR3 length equals 16 residues. Per germline, CDR1 SGHTA and CDR2 FQGNSA. The V and J ends lost 4 bases and 3 bases, in that order; junction bases with no gene match: 11. The CDR3 spells CASSSRQGRFDYGYTF. In nucleotides, the CDR3 is TGTGCCAGCAGCTCGCGACAGGGTCGGTTCGACTATGGCTACACCTTC.

In its sample, this clonotype was seen many times. The chain uses TRBV7-8 and TRBJ1-6; D is unclear. This CDR3 has 15 residues. Germline V gives CDR1 SGHVS, CDR2 FQNEAQ. The V gene lost 1 base and the J gene lost 5 bases, with 9 bases spanning the gap. For the CDR3, the DNA is TGTGCCAGCAGCTTAGGGCAGGTCAATAATTCACCCCTCCACTTT. Translated: CASSLGQVNNSPLHF.

This clonotype was seen only a few times. It may be a read error: a sequence one base away is much more abundant. V and J are TRBV14 and TRBJ2-2, with D possibly TRBD1 on 6 matching bases. Germline CDR1 and CDR2: SGHDN and FVKESK. V lost 7 bases and J lost 7, with 16 bases in between. The CDR3 runs 14 residues. The CDR3 nucleotides are TGTGCCAGCAAATCACAGGGAGCATTCGGGGAGCTGTTTTTT. Its protein product is CASKSQGAFGELFF.

This clonotype showed up just a few times. V usage is TRBV28 and J usage is TRBJ1-1, with a weak D call TRBD1 (6 bases). The germline V gene encodes CDR1 MDHEN and CDR2 SYDVKM. This CDR3 has 12 amino acids. V was pared by 6 bases and J by 10 bases, with 15 bases between. The CDR3 DNA reads as TGTGCCAGCAGAGCGGGGGGGGCAGGAGCTTTCTTT. It translates to CASRAGGAGAFF.

As to this clonotype: One junction end disagrees with the germline gene, perhaps due to a read error. The chain joins TRBV12-3 or TRBV12-4 to TRBJ1-5, with a weak D call TRBD1 (6 bases). The CDR3 contains 16 residues. The CDR3 here is CASRLDLTGSNQLQHF. In DNA, the CDR3 is TGTGCCAGCAGACTAGACCTGACAGGTTCAAATCAGCTCCAGCATTTT.

The chain has TRBV2 and TRBJ1-2, with D possibly TRBD1 on 6 matching bases. Germline V gene lookup returns CDR1 SNHLY and CDR2 FYNNEI. The CDR3 totals 16 residues. V was pared by 1 base and J by 6 bases, with 18 bases between. This CDR3 is CASSEGGRGRIDGYTF. The DNA for the CDR3 is TGTGCCAGCAGTGAAGGTGGTCGGGGGCGCATCGATGGCTACACCTTC.

This clonotype occurred many times. The chain has TRBV20-1 and TRBJ1-2; possible D gene TRBD1, 6 bases. This CDR3 has 12 amino acids. Germline CDR1 is DFQATT and CDR2 is SNEGSKA (reference sequence). V was pared by 4 bases and J by 5 bases, with 11 bases between. CDR3 in DNA: TGCAGTGCTACGGGACACATGTATGGCTACACCTTC. It translates to CSATGHMYGYTF.

This chain links TRBV5-1 with TRBJ1-1, with D possibly being TRBD1 (6 bases). This CDR3 is 14 amino acids long. The V end lost 3 bases, the J end lost 7 bases, and 16 bases lay between the germline ends. The germline gives CDR1 SGHRS, CDR2 YFSETQ. DNA for the CDR3: TGCGCCAGCAGCTGGGTTGTCGGACAGAATGAAGCTTTCTTT. Residues: CASSWVVGQNEAFF.

The J gene is TRBJ2-7, the V gene TRBV7-8; D ambiguous. The CDR3 runs to 15 residues. The V gene lost 4 bases and the J gene lost 2 bases, with 15 bases spanning the gap. Germline assignment: CDR1 SGHVS and CDR2 FQNEAQ. CDR3 in amino acids: CASSSEGLVAYEQYV. CDR3 nucleotides: TGTGCCAGCAGCTCCGAAGGGCTAGTAGCCTACGAGCAGTACGTC.

In its sample, this clonotype was seen once. V is TRBV29-1 and J is TRBJ1-2, with 8 positions matching TRBD1. With 6 bases clipped from V and 3 bases from J, the junction kept 9 bases outside the gene matches. CDR1 is SQVTM and CDR2 is ANQGSEA in the germline V gene. The CDR3 has 14 residues. This CDR3 is CSVNPQTGDYGYTF. The DNA for the CDR3 is TGCAGCGTCAATCCACAGACAGGGGACTATGGCTACACCTTC.

This clonotype came up a few times. The genes are TRBV9 and TRBJ1-1; 10 nucleotides match TRBD1. Trimming took 5 bases from V and 4 from J; bases not matched to a gene: 5. The CDR3 has 14 residues. Germline lookup yields CDR1 SGDLS and CDR2 YYNGEE. CDR3 in DNA: TGTGCCAGCAGGACAGGGGGCGATGGCACTGAAGCTTTCTTT. It codes for CASRTGGDGTEAFF.

In its sample, this clonotype was seen a few times. The chain couples TRBV12-3 or TRBV12-4 to TRBJ2-1; 14 nucleotides line up with TRBD2. CDR3 length: 15 residues. Trimming took 5 bases from V and 15 from J; bases not matched to a gene: 12. CDR3 loop: CASSGLAGGRISPFF. The CDR3 nucleotides read TGTGCCAGCAGTGGACTAGCGGGGGGCCGTATCTCCCCGTTCTTC.

This clonotype was detected many times. The chain uses TRBV20-1 and TRBJ2-5, with 7 bases aligning to TRBD2. Germline CDR1 DFQATT, CDR2 SNEGSKA (reference sequence). Germline trimming cut 0 bases from V and 5 bases from J; bases unmatched to any gene: 15. This CDR3 has 17 amino acids. For the CDR3, the DNA is TGCAGTGCTAGAGAGTGGGAGCGGGGCCAAAAACGGGAGACCCAGTACTTC. This translates into CSAREWERGQKRETQYF.

The genes are TRBV5-1 and TRBJ1-6, with D perhaps matching TRBD1 (5 bases). V was cut by 5 bases and J by 10 bases, with 16 bases left in between. Germline CDR1 and CDR2: SGHRS and YFSETQ. This CDR3 spans 14 amino acids. The CDR3 nucleotides are TGCGCCAGCAGTCTAGGACATCGGGAATCACCCCTCCACTTT. As protein: CASSLGHRESPLHF.

This clonotype was counted between two and nine times. The chain is built from TRBV28 and TRBJ2-3; 8 bases are shared with TRBD2. CDR1 is MDHEN and CDR2 is SYDVKM in the germline V gene. This CDR3 has 17 amino acids. The V gene end was trimmed by 8 bases and the J gene end by 4 bases; junction bases not matched to a gene: 17. The CDR3, as DNA: TGTGCCAGCGTGAAAACCCTAGCGGGCTCTGGCGCAGATACGCAGTATTTT. It translates to CASVKTLAGSGADTQYF. Complete variable domain (other parts from reference TRBV28 and TRBJ2-3): DVKVTQSSRYLVKRTGEKVFLECVQDMDHENMFWYRQDPGLGLRLIYFSYDVKMKEKGDIPEGYSVSREKKERFSLILESASTNQTSMYLCASVKTLAGSGADTQYFGPGTRLTVL.

The gene calls are TRBV20-1 and TRBJ1-2; TRBD1 might be the D (5 bases). V lost 3 bases and J 3 bases, leaving 11 bases between the germline ends. The CDR3 sequence is 13 residues long. Germline CDR1 DFQATT, CDR2 SNEGSKA (reference sequence). CDR3 nucleotides: TGCAGTGCTAGGAGGGGCTTAGACTATGGCTACACCTTC. It translates to CSARRGLDYGYTF.

This clonotype has ten or more counts. The chain uses TRBV29-1 and TRBJ2-7; D is uncertain. CDR1 is SQVTM, CDR2 ANQGSEA, per germline. The CDR3 runs to 12 residues. V gave up 7 bases and J gave up 6 bases, with 16 bases separating them. DNA for the CDR3: TGCAGCGCGACGGATCCTCCCTCCGAGCAGTACTTC. Protein sequence: CSATDPPSEQYF.

This clonotype has a handful of counts. This rearrangement joins TRBV27 to TRBJ2-4; D ambiguous. The last part of the DNA fits TRBJ2-7 better; the J call may be wrong. This CDR3 has 14 amino acids. From germline, CDR1 is MNHEY and CDR2 SMNVEV (reference sequence). The CDR3 DNA reads TGTGCCAGCAGTTTATCGGCCGGACCTGCCGAGCAGTACTTC. Amino acids: CASSLSAGPAEQYF.

This clonotype was counted between two and nine times. The rearrangement links TRBV9 to TRBJ2-7; D may be TRBD2 (7 bases). Germline CDR1 is SGDLS and CDR2 is YYNGEE. The V and J ends lost 1 base and 3 bases respectively, with 14 bases between them. The CDR3 extends over 15 amino acids. The CDR3 DNA follows: TGTGCCAGCAGCGTAATGGCGGGGGACAACTACGAGCAGTACTTC. Translated: CASSVMAGDNYEQYF.